A single T cell receptor beta chain is shown here with its context. Assay: immunoSEQ multiplex PCR; the TCRdb copy retains only in-frame clones and omits some. The profile shows around 180,000 clones, 80% to 90% of them singletons. This sample stems from a study of blood T cell repertoires in COVID-19. Study background: In each case, the material was cDNA or gDNA derived from T cells, B-cell-depleted T cells, or PBMCs.

Germline V gene sequence: CDR1 MNHNS, CDR2 SASEGT. Trimming removed 1 base at V and 1 base at J, with 16 bases between. The length of the CDR3 is 17 residues. The sample taken for sequencing was peripheral blood. This chain uses TRBV6-1 with TRBJ1-1; D remains unclear. The receptor was isolated from a man aged 55 to 69 with acute or convalescent COVID-19. For the CDR3, the DNA is TGTGCCAGCAGTGAAGGGCCAGGCCTAGAGGGGAACACTGAAGCTTTCTTT. Translation gives CASSEGPGLEGNTEAFF.